This record concerns one T cell receptor beta chain sequence. This receptor's antigen is unknown. Base qualities were left out, and no much larger clone turns up one base away. The data derive from a study of beta chain features in type 1 diabetes (dated by TCRdb to 2016 to 2019). Some background on the complete study: No differences in mean age, gender distribution, total cell number or subset yield were found between patients and healthy donors. Across all samples, approximately 98,000,000 sorted cells were examined, and cell number per subset correlated strongly with RNA yield. The study compared the TCRB repertoires of sorted circulating CD4+ T cell subsets in recently diagnosed type 1 diabetes patients with those in matched healthy donors. Regulatory and stem cell-like memory subsets were isolated from only 8 patients and about 8 healthy donors, whereas naive and central memory subsets came from all 30 or so donors. General findings and caveats noted by the study authors: Because cDNA was sequenced instead of genomic DNA, activated cells with high expression could be over-represented, although the groups did not differ in activation or CD3 levels. Because the HLA sub-analyses included only small numbers of individuals, any influence of HLA type on TCRB rearrangement was left unresolved. The naive, central memory and regulatory TCRB repertoires appeared to resemble one another more closely among patients than among healthy donors. At VDJ recombination sites, type 1 diabetes patients had fewer insertions and more deleted nucleotides, which implies abnormalities in thymic rearrangement. PCR might favor shorter templates, but patient and control samples were amplified and corrected together, so any skew would affect both groups equally. In all four CD4+ subsets, TCRB CDR3 length was moderately but significantly shorter in type 1 diabetes patients.

The CDR3 runs 13 residues from the cysteine to the phenylalanine. Only CDR3 DNA remains: 39 bases, in frame from the first base. V drops 3 bases and J drops 6 bases, leaving 10 bases in between. The germline V gene sets CDR1 to MGHDK and CDR2 to SYGVNS. Each donor gave one peripheral blood draw, averaging about 120 mL, which was collected into heparinised tubes. Naive, central memory, regulatory and stem cell-like memory CD4+ T cells were sorted on a BD FACSAria II using a panel including CD45RO, CCR7, CD25, CD127, CD95 and CD27. A purity above 95% was achieved for all sorted populations. PBMCs were isolated right away by Lymphoprep density gradient centrifugation and were stained directly, without culture. So that batch effects would be minimized, each experiment stained and sorted samples in pairs, pairing one healthy donor with one patient. The High Capacity cDNA Reverse Transcription Kit was used to reverse transcribe all of the isolated RNA, meaning that expressed TCRB transcripts were what got sequenced. Naive, central memory and regulatory T cell samples underwent deep immunoSEQ sequencing, averaging about 3.3 million total reads per sample. After sorted cells were lysed in RLT buffer, RNA was extracted with DNase-treated RNeasy Micro or Mini kits, with the choice depending on cell number. To prevent cross-contamination, every cell subset was processed on its own, while patient and healthy donor samples were processed together. The immunoSEQ multiplex PCR was used to amplify TCRB sequences from cDNA, yielding 87-bp fragments that span the CDR3 region. The amplicons were sequenced using the Illumina HiSeq platform. Per the authors' processing: Synthetic template baselines were used to correct PCR bias computationally, reads within Hamming distance 2 were collapsed together, and singletons that could not be merged were discarded. Reads were aligned against IMGT to assign V, D and J genes, CDR3 length and insertions or deletions at six rearrangement sites. Within each subset, clonotype counts were normalized to sorted cell number, and only after that were true diversity and Gini coefficients computed with the tcR R package. Repertoire sharing was quantified using the overlap coefficient calculated on TCRB nucleotide sequences. TCRdb's version of the immuneACCESS table is confined to in-frame rearrangements and falls short of the full clone set. An unresolved V gene accounts for under half of the shortfall where checked; the remainder is of unknown origin. The V and J calls and clone size are taken from that table; D and trimming were inferred from the DNA. The sample records about 160,000 clones, roughly 9% of which are singletons. About 0.7% of the sample comes from the top ten.

Sequencing input: central memory CD4+ T cells from blood. The TCR sequence derives from a woman in her 30s with type 1 diabetes. The V and J genes are TRBV25-1 and TRBJ2-3, with the D gene not clear enough to name. In nucleotides, the sequence is TGTGCCAGCAGTGACTCCCCGAGGGATACGCAGTATTTT. Its coded protein is CASSDSPRDTQYF.